The rows below give T cell receptor beta chains drawn from one sample of a study of OX40 agonist ivuxolimab in advanced cancers. TCRdb's table, derived via immunoSEQ multiplex PCR, lists solely in-frame clones and lacks some. The sample yields 150,000 to 180,000 clones, 90% to 95% seen once. The input for sequencing was CD4+ or CD8+ T cells sorted from blood, taken in a trial of the OX40 agonist ivuxolimab. These receptors all stem from an adult with an advanced solid tumor such as melanoma, head and neck, liver or kidney cancer. Each CDR3 is given with its conserved first and last residue. A D gene is named only where the DNA matches it firmly. The size of a clone is reported for some rows only, either as once, few or many, or as a class for expanded clones.

d_call	v_call	j_call	clone_size	cdr3_nt	cdr3_aa
TRBD1	TRBV9	TRBJ2-1	.	TGTGCCAGCAGCGGAGGGAGTAGACCGGGACAGGGTGCGAATGAGCAGTTCTTC	CASSGGSRPGQGANEQFF
TRBD2	TRBV28	TRBJ2-1	.	TGTGCCAGCAGTTTTACTAGCGGGAGTCCGGGAAGGCAGTTCTTC	CASSFTSGSPGRQFF
.	TRBV28	TRBJ1-3	.	TGTGCCAGCAGTTTAAGGGGGGCTGACGGAAACACCATATATTTT	CASSLRGADGNTIYF
.	TRBV5-6	TRBJ1-5	.	TGTGCCAGCAGCTTGGCCCAGGGAAAGGGGCCCCAGCATTTT	CASSLAQGKGPQHF
.	TRBV5-1	TRBJ1-4	.	TGCGCCAGCAGCTTGATACAGGGAGGTGAAAAACTGTTTTTT	CASSLIQGGEKLFF
.	TRBV5-1	TRBJ2-3	.	TGCGCCAGCAGCGACAGGATGCTCGGCACAGATACGCAGTATTTT	CASSDRMLGTDTQYF
.	TRBV9	TRBJ1-2	.	TGTGCCAGCAGCGGCGTAGGGGGGAGGGGAGGCTACACCTTC	CASSGVGGRGGYTF
.	TRBV29-1	TRBJ1-1	few	TGCAGCACCGGACTTGGAGGGGCATCAGCTTTCTTT	CSTGLGGASAFF
.	TRBV6-1	TRBJ2-1	once	TGTGCCAGCAGTACACACAGGGAGCAGTTCTTC	CASSTHREQFF
.	TRBV19	TRBJ1-5	.	TGTGCCAGTAGTTACAGGGATATTAGCAATCAGCCCCAGCATTTT	CASSYRDISNQPQHF
.	TRBV18	TRBJ1-1	.	TGTGCCAGCTCACCAGAGGTCGGGGGCCGACTCACTGAAGCTTTCTTT	CASSPEVGGRLTEAFF
TRBD1	TRBV4-3	TRBJ1-1	.	TGCGCCAGCAGCCAAGAGGACAGGCTGAACACTGAAGCTTTCTTT	CASSQEDRLNTEAFF
.	TRBV7-7	TRBJ2-3	.	TGTGCTAGCAGCCCAGGGGGGGGTCGGTATACGCAGTATTTT	CASSPGGGRYTQYF
.	TRBV10-3	TRBJ2-5	.	TGTGCCATCAGTGATCGTAACGGGGATAAAGAGACCCAGTACTTC	CAISDRNGDKETQYF
TRBD2	TRBV6-5	TRBJ2-7	.	TGTGCCACCCAATGGGGAGGGTCGACCTACGAGCAGTACTTC	CATQWGGSTYEQYF
.	TRBV5-1	TRBJ1-2	.	TGCGCCAGCAGCTTTGGGCAGACCTATGGCTACACCTTC	CASSFGQTYGYTF
TRBD1	TRBV29-1	TRBJ2-2	.	TGCAGCGTCATCGGGACAGTGAACACCGGGGAGCTGTTTTTT	CSVIGTVNTGELFF
.	TRBV7-9	TRBJ2-3	.	TGTGCCAGCAGCTCTTGGACAGATACGCAGTATTTT	CASSSWTDTQYF
.	TRBV2	TRBJ2-7	.	TGTGCCATCTACCCTAGCGCCCCAGGCTCCTACGAGCAGTACTTC	CAIYPSAPGSYEQYF
TRBD2	TRBV19	TRBJ2-7	.	TGTGCCAGTAGTCCCCTGGTCGGGGGGGACGAGCAGTACTTC	CASSPLVGGDEQYF
.	TRBV4-1	TRBJ2-7	.	TGCGCCAGCAGCCAAGCCCCAATTAGCTCCTACGAGCAGTACTTC	CASSQAPISSYEQYF
TRBD2	TRBV7-2	TRBJ2-3	.	TGTGCCAGCAGCCAAGGACTAGCCCCAGATACGCAGTATTTT	CASSQGLAPDTQYF
.	TRBV7-8	TRBJ2-4	.	TGTGCCAGCAGCTTAGCGTTTTCGAGGGAGGCCCCGGCCAAAAACATTCAGTACTTC	CASSLAFSREAPAKNIQYF
.	TRBV10-3	TRBJ1-5	.	TGTGCCATCAGGCCAGATACGGGACAGCCCCAGCATTTT	CAIRPDTGQPQHF
.	TRBV4-3	TRBJ2-3	.	TGCGCCAGCAGCCAAGAAATAATTCGGGCGGGGGCCATTGATACGCAGTATTTT	CASSQEIIRAGAIDTQYF
TRBD1	TRBV19	TRBJ2-1	.	TGTGCCAGTAGTATTTCACAGGGGTGGAATGAGCAGTTCTTC	CASSISQGWNEQFF
TRBD2	TRBV5-1	TRBJ2-1	.	TGCGCCAGCAGCAGAGGACTAGCGGGAGGTATGGACAATGAGCAGTTCTTC	CASSRGLAGGMDNEQFF
TRBD2	TRBV25-1	TRBJ2-1	.	TGTGCCAGCAGTAGGACTAGCGGGAGCTATGAGCAGTTCTTC	CASSRTSGSYEQFF